The entry below describes one T cell receptor (beta chain). The antigen is not known. These data are taken from a study of siplizumab effects on memory and regulatory T cells. The V segment lost 0 bases and the J segment 4 bases; nucleotides outside the gene matches: 7. Germline CDR1 reads SGDLS; CDR2 reads YYNGEE. The CDR3 runs to 16 residues. Notes on the study in general: Sequences below about 10^-5 frequency were poorly captured, limiting mapping of alloreactive clones. The Treg-derived share of mappable alloreactive CD4+ clones averaged approximately 71% with siplizumab and around 26% in controls.

The method was immunoSEQ multiplex PCR; TCRdb's version includes in-frame clones alone and lacks a portion of them. The data show over 70,000 clones, with around 95% seen just once and about 18% held by the top ten. This receptor was taken from a human donor in good health. Sequencing was carried out using CD8+ T cells sorted from blood. The chain joins TRBV9 to TRBJ2-3; TRBD2 matches at 8 bases. CDR3 sequence: CASSVAAGGWADTQYF. CDR3 DNA: TGTGCCAGCAGCGTAGCGGCGGGAGGATGGGCAGATACGCAGTATTTT.